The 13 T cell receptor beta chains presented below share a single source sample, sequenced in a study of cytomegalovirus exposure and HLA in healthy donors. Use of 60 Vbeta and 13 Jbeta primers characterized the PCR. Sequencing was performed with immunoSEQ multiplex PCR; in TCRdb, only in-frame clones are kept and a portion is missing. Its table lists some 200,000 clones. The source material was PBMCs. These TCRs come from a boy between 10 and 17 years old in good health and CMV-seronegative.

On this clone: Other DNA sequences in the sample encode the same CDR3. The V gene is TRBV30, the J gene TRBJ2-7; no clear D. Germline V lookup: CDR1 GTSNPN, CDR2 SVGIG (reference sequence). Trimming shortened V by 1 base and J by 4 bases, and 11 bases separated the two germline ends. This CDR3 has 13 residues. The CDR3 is CAWSDNYRYEQYF. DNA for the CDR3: TGTGCCTGGAGTGATAACTATAGATACGAGCAGTACTTC.

As DNA, the CDR3 is TGTGCCAGCAGCTTAGGGGGAGGGGCCGAGCAGTACTTC. This gives the protein CASSLGGGAEQYF. The chain is built from TRBV7-8 and TRBJ2-7; 7 bases match TRBD2. There are 13 residues in the CDR3. Germline V gene lookup returns CDR1 SGHVS and CDR2 FQNEAQ. V lost 1 base and J lost 6; bases outside the gene matches: 3.

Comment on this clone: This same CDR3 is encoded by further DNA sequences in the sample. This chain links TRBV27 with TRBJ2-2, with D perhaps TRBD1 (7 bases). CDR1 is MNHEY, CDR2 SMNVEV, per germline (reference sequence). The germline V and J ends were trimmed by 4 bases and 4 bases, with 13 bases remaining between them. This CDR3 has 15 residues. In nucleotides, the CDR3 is TGTGCCAGCAGTTATCGACAGGGAGGCACCGGGGAGCTGTTTTTT. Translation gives CASSYRQGGTGELFF.

The CDR3 DNA is TGTGCCAGCAGCGTGCAAGCGGGGGGGCCTGGGGGTCTCAATGAGCAGTTCTTC. This gives the protein CASSVQAGGPGGLNEQFF. The chain uses TRBV9 and TRBJ2-1; 10 nucleotides line up with TRBD2. V shed 2 bases and J 6 bases; nucleotides not matched to a gene: 14. The CDR3 covers 18 residues. The V gene's germline CDR1 is SGDLS and CDR2 YYNGEE.

The CDR3 nucleotides read TGTGCCAGCAGCTTCCGGGGCTACGAGCAGTACTTC. This sequence encodes CASSFRGYEQYF. The J gene is TRBJ2-7, the V gene TRBV11-3, with D possibly being TRBD2 (5 bases). V was cut by 3 bases and J by 3 bases, with 6 bases left in between. Germline CDR1 SGHNT, CDR2 YENEEA. The CDR3 runs 12 residues.

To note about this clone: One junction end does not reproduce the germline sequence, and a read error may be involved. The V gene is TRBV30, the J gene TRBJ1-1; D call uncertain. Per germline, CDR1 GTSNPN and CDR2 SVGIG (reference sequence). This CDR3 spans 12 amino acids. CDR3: CAWSVQAPEAFF. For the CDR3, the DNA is TGTGCCTGGAGTGTCCAGGCTCCTGAGGCTTTCTTT.

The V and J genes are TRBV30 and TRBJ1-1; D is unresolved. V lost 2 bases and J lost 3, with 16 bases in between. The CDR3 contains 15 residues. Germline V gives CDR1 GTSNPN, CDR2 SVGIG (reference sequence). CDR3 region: CAWSWRLPLYTEAFF. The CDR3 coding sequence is TGTGCCTGGAGTTGGAGGCTTCCCCTATACACTGAAGCTTTCTTT.

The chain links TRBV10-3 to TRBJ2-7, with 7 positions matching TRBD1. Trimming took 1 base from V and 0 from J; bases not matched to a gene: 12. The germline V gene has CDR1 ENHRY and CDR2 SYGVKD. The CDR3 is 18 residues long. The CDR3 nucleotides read TGTGCCATCAGTGAGTTTATTAAAGGACAGGTTATCTCCTACGAGCAGTACTTC. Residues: CAISEFIKGQVISYEQYF.

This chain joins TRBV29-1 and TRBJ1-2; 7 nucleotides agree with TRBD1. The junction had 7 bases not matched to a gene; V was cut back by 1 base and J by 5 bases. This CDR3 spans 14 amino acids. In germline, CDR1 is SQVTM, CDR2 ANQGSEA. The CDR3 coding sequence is TGCAGCGTTGAAGGAGGGGGCCGGGAGTATGGCTACACCTTC. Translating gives CSVEGGGREYGYTF.

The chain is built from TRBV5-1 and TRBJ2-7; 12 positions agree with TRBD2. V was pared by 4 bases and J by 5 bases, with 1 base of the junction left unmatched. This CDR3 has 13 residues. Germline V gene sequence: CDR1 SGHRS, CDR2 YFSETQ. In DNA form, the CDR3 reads TGCGCCAGCAGCGCTAGCGGGGGGGACGAGCAGTACTTC. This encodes CASSASGGDEQYF.

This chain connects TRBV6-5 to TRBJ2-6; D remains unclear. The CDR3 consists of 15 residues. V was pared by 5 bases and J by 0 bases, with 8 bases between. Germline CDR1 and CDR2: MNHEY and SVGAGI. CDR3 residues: CASSSASSGANVLTF. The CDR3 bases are TGTGCCAGCAGTAGCGCATCCTCTGGGGCCAACGTCCTGACTTTC.

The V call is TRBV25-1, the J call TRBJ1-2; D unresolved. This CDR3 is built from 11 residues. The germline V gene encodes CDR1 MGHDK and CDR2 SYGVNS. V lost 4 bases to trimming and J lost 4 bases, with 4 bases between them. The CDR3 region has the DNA TGTGCCAGCAGTGTGGCCTATGGCTACACCTTC. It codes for CASSVAYGYTF.

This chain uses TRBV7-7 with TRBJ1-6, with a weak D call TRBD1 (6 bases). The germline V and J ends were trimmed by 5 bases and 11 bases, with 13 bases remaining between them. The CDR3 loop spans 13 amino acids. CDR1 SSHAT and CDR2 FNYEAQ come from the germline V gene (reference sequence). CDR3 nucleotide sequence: TGTGCCAGCAGCCGGGACATAACCGCACCCCTCCACTTT. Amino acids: CASSRDITAPLHF.